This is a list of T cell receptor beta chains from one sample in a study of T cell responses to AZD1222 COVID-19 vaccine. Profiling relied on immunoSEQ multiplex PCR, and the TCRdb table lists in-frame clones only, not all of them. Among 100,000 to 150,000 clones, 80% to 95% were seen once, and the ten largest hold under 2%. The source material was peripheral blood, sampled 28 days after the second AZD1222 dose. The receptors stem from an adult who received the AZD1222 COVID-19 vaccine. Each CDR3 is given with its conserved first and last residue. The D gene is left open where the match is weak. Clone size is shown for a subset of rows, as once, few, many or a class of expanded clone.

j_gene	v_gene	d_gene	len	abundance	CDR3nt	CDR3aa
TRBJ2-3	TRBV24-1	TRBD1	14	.	TGTGCCAGTGGACAGGCCACTAGCACAGATACGCAGTATTTT	CASGQATSTDTQYF
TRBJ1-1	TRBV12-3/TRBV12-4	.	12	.	TGTGCCAGCAGTTTTTCGGCGACTGAAGCTTTCTTT	CASSFSATEAFF
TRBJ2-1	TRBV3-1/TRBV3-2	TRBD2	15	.	TGTGCCAGCAGCCAAGACCACAGCGGGGGAAGTGAGCAGTTCTTC	CASSQDHSGGSEQFF
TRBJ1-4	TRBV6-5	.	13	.	TGTGCCTCCTGGGGGCCCCTGGCTGAAAAACTGTTTTTT	CASWGPLAEKLFF
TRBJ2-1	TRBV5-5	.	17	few	TGTGCCAGCAGGCCCCCAGCCGGGACAATAATCTACAATGAGCAGTTCTTC	CASRPPAGTIIYNEQFF
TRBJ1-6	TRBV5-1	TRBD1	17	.	TGCGCCAGCAGCTTGGAGGGCAGGGGGATCGGTAATTCACCCCTCCACTTT	CASSLEGRGIGNSPLHF
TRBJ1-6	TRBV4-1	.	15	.	TGCGCTAGCAGCCAGGTGACACGCGGCAATTCACCCCTCCACTTT	CASSQVTRGNSPLHF
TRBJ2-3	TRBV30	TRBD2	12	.	TGTGCCCTAGCGGGTGGTTCAGATACGCAGTATTTT	CALAGGSDTQYF
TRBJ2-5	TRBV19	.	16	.	TGTGCCAGTAGTATAGGGGGGGGCGGAGGTGTAGAGACCCAGTACTTC	CASSIGGGGGVETQYF
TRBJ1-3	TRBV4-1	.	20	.	TGCGCCAGCAGCCAAGTTTGGAAGCCCTCAGGGTGGGATTCTGGAAACACCATATATTTT	CASSQVWKPSGWDSGNTIYF
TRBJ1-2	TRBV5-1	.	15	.	TGCGCCAGCAGCCCCCAACACACAGGGAACTATGGCTACACCTTC	CASSPQHTGNYGYTF
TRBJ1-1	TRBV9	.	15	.	TGTGCCAGCAGCGTAGGTGGGGCCTCGAACACTGAAGCTTTCTTT	CASSVGGASNTEAFF
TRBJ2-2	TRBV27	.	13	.	TGTGCCAGCAGTTTCAAATACACCGGGGAGCTGTTTTTT	CASSFKYTGELFF
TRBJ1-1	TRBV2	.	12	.	TGTGCCAGCAGCTTCGAGTGGGGGGAAGCTTTCTTT	CASSFEWGEAFF
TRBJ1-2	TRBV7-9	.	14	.	TGTGCCAGCAGCCTCGCATGGACCGCCTATGGCTACACCTTC	CASSLAWTAYGYTF
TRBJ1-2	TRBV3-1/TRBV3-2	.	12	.	TGTGCCAGCAGCCAAGAAGACTATGGCTACACCTTC	CASSQEDYGYTF
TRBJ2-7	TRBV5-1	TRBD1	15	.	TGCGCCAGCAGCGTCCGTACAGGGGGCTCCTACGAGCAGTACTTC	CASSVRTGGSYEQYF
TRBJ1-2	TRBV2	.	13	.	TGTGCCAGCAGTGTGCGGGGCACTAGGGGCTACACCTTC	CASSVRGTRGYTF
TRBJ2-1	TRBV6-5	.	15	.	TGTGCCAGCAGTTACTCCCCCCCGCCCTACAATGAGCAGTTCTTC	CASSYSPPPYNEQFF
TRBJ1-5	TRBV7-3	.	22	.	TGTGCCAGCAGCTTGCTCTTGGGTCCCTTAAAGGGGGTTTCAATAGACAATCAGCCCCAGCATTTT	CASSLLLGPLKGVSIDNQPQHF
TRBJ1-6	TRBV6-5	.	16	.	TGTGCCAGCAGTTACTCGGGGGCCGCGGGTGGTTCACCCCTCCACTTT	CASSYSGAAGGSPLHF
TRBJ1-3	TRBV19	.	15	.	TGTGCCAGTAGTATCCAACAACGGAAAGGAAACACCATATATTTT	CASSIQQRKGNTIYF
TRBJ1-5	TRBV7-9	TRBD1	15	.	TGTGCCAGCAGCCGGACAGGGGGCGACAATCAGCCCCAGCATTTT	CASSRTGGDNQPQHF
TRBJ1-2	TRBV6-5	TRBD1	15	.	TGTGCCAGCAGTTACACACAGGGGGCCCTCCGGGGCTACACCTTC	CASSYTQGALRGYTF
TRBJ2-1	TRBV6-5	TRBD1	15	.	TGTGCCAGCAGAAGAGACCAGGGGGCCTACAATGAGCAGTTCTTC	CASRRDQGAYNEQFF
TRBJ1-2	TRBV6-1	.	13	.	TGTGCCAGCAGTGATCTGGGGTCCTATGGCTACACCTTC	CASSDLGSYGYTF
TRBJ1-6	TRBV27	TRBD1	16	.	TGTGCCAGCAGTCCCCAGGGGGCGGGATGGGATTCACCCCTCCACTTT	CASSPQGAGWDSPLHF
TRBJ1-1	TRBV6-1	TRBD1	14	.	TGTGCCAGCAGTGAAGCGCTGGGACAGGGGAAAGCTTTCTTT	CASSEALGQGKAFF
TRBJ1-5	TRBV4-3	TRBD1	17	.	TGCGCCAGCAGCCAAATTTATGGGACAGGGATGGGTCAGCCCCAGCATTTT	CASSQIYGTGMGQPQHF
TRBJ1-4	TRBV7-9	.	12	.	TGTGCCAGCAGCCGGGACCTTTCGGTTTGGTTTTTT	CASSRDLSVWFF
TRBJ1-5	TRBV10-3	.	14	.	TGTGCCACCCAGCCCACGGGAAACAATCAGCCCCAGCATTTT	CATQPTGNNQPQHF
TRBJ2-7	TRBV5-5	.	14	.	TGTGCCAGCAGCTTTGGTGACGGGGACTACGAGCAGTACTTC	CASSFGDGDYEQYF
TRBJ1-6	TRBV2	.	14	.	TGTGCCAGCAGGGTCCGGGTCCGGGGTTCACCCCTCCACTTT	CASRVRVRGSPLHF
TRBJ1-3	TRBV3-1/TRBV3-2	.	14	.	TGTGCCAGCAGAAGTCAGGGGTCCGGAAACACCATATATTTT	CASRSQGSGNTIYF
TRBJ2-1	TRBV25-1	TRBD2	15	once	TGTGCCAGCAGTGAATCGGGGGGTTCCTACAATGAGCAGTTCTTC	CASSESGGSYNEQFF
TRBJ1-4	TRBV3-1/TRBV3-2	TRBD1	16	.	TGTGCCAGCAGCCAAGATGCGAACAGGGGGAGTGAAAAACTGTTTTTT	CASSQDANRGSEKLFF
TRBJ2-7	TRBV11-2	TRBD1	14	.	TGTGCCAGCAGCTCCAGACAGGGGCGCCGCGAGCAGTACTTC	CASSSRQGRREQYF
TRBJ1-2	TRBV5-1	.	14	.	TGCGCCAGCAGCTTGGATATGGGGGTCTATGGCTACACCTTC	CASSLDMGVYGYTF
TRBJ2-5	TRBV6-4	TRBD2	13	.	TGTGCCAGCAGTCGCGGGAGAGGGGAGACCCAGTACTTC	CASSRGRGETQYF
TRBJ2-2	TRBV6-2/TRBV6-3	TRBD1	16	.	TGTGCCAGCAGTCAACAGGGGACCCTGAACACCGGGGAGCTGTTTTTT	CASSQQGTLNTGELFF
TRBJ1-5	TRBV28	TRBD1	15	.	TGTGCCAGCAGTTGGGGCGGACAGGGATGGCAGCCCCAGCATTTT	CASSWGGQGWQPQHF
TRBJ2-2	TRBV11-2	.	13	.	TGTGCCAGCAGCTGGGTCGTCACCGGGGAGCTGTTTTTT	CASSWVVTGELFF
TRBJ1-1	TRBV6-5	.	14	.	TGTGCCAGCAAATTGGAGGTCGGGTACACTGAAGCTTTCTTT	CASKLEVGYTEAFF
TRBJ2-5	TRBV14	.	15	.	TGTGCCAGCAGCCAAGAGGACAGTCACCAAGAGACCCAGTACTTC	CASSQEDSHQETQYF